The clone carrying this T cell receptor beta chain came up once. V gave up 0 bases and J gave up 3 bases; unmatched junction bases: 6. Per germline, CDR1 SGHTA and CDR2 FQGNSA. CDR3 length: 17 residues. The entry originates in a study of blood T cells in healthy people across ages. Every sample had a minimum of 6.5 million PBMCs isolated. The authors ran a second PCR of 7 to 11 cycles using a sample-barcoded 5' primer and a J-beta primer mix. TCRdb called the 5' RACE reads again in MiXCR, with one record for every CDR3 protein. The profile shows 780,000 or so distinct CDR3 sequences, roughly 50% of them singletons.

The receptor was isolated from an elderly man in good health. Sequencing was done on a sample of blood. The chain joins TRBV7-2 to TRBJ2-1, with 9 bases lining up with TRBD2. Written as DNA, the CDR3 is TGTGCCAGCAGCTTAGCAGTGGGCGGGGGGGGCTACAATGAGCAGTTCTTC. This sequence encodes CASSLAVGGGGYNEQFF.